Presented here are 27 T cell receptor beta chains from one specimen sequenced in a study of CD8+ T cells in alopecia areata. Treatment defined: oral pan-JAK inhibitor, 5-10 mg twice daily. Extraction of RNA preceded its reverse transcription into cDNA, which served as the sequencing template. Method: immunoSEQ multiplex PCR; TCRdb's copy keeps in-frame clones and lacks some. Counted here are some 110,000 clones, about 61% occurring once; the ten biggest clones make up around 30%. The specimen comprised CD8+ T cells sorted from blood, sampled at week 4, from a patient treated with tofacitinib. Receptor source: a human donor with alopecia areata.

The chain has TRBV10-3 and TRBJ1-2; no reliable D call. This CDR3 spans 15 amino acids. From germline, CDR1 is ENHRY and CDR2 SYGVKD. The V and J ends lost 9 bases and 6 bases respectively, with 23 bases between them. The CDR3: CAIPGWAGGMDGYTF. The DNA of the CDR3 is TGTGCCATACCTGGTTGGGCCGGAGGTATGGATGGCTACACCTTC.

The V call is TRBV19, the J call TRBJ1-5; a possible D gene is TRBD1 (6 bases). V was trimmed by 5 bases and J by 7 bases, leaving 21 bases between them. In germline, CDR1 is LNHDA, CDR2 SQIVND (reference sequence). The CDR3 is made up of 16 amino acids. The chain's CDR3 is CASSEGQLMRLQPQHF. The CDR3 bases are TGTGCCAGTAGTGAGGGACAACTGATGCGGTTGCAGCCCCAGCATTTT.

The rearrangement links TRBV27 to TRBJ2-2; D is undetermined. Germline assignment: CDR1 MNHEY and CDR2 SMNVEV (reference sequence). This CDR3 comprises 13 residues. V was clipped by 2 bases and J by 5 bases, with 6 bases between them. The CDR3 is CASSLQATGELFF. DNA for the CDR3: TGTGCCAGCAGTTTACAGGCAACCGGGGAGCTGTTTTTT.

The chain links TRBV5-1 to TRBJ2-3; D is ambiguous. Germline V gene data show CDR1 as SGHRS and CDR2 as YFSETQ. Trimming took 1 base from V and 6 from J, leaving 9 bases between them. The CDR3 totals 13 residues. The CDR3 coding sequence is TGCGCCAGCAGCTTGTCTGGGGTGGATACGCAGTATTTT. It encodes CASSLSGVDTQYF.

This chain links TRBV5-1 with TRBJ1-2, with a weak D call TRBD1 (6 bases). The CDR3 sequence is 16 residues long. Germline V gene lookup returns CDR1 SGHRS and CDR2 YFSETQ. V dropped 0 bases and J dropped 4 bases, with 16 bases sitting between them. In DNA form, the CDR3 reads TGCGCCAGCAGCTTGGAGACGGGGGCTATAAGCTATGGCTACACCTTC. It translates to CASSLETGAISYGYTF.

V gene TRBV25-1 combines with J gene TRBJ2-5, with D perhaps TRBD2 (6 bases). The CDR3 is 15 residues long. V lost 2 bases and J 3 bases, leaving 13 bases between the germline ends. CDR1 is MGHDK, CDR2 SYGVNS, per germline. CDR3 DNA sequence: TGTGCCAGCAGTGAAGAGTGGGACTTAGAAGAGACCCAGTACTTC. Encoded protein: CASSEEWDLEETQYF.

Only one count was recorded for this clone. The chain has TRBV29-1 and TRBJ2-1; TRBD1 aligns across 7 bases. With 8 bases clipped from V and 5 bases from J, the junction kept 9 bases outside the gene matches. CDR3 length: 13 amino acids. CDR1 is SQVTM and CDR2 is ANQGSEA in the germline V gene. The CDR3 DNA reads as TGCAGCCTGCGGCGACAGGGCGACAATGAGCAGTTCTTC. This translates into CSLRRQGDNEQFF.

The chain has TRBV13 and TRBJ2-5, with D tentatively TRBD2 (5 bases). Trimming took off 5 bases at V and 1 base at J, with 11 bases between the two ends. CDR1 is PRHDT and CDR2 is FYEKMQ in the germline V gene (reference sequence). CDR3 length equals 14 residues. The CDR3 here is CASSMTDFQETQYF. The CDR3 DNA is TGTGCCAGCAGCATGACGGACTTCCAAGAGACCCAGTACTTC.

This chain links TRBV29-1 with TRBJ1-6; D unclear. This CDR3 has 14 amino acids. Germline V gene data show CDR1 as SQVTM and CDR2 as ANQGSEA. V gave up 3 bases and J gave up 4 bases, with 10 bases separating them. For the CDR3, the DNA is TGCAGCGTTGAGGTGGCGGGGTATAATTCACCCCTCCACTTT. This translates into CSVEVAGYNSPLHF.

This clone was detected a few times. The CDR3 DNA is TGCAGCGTTGAAGATTATGGTATCGAATCTAGTGAGCAGTTCTTC. Translation: CSVEDYGIESSEQFF. V and J are TRBV29-1 and TRBJ2-1; no clear D. The CDR3 has 15 amino acids. Trimming shortened V by 0 bases and J by 9 bases, and 18 bases separated the two germline ends. Germline assignment: CDR1 SQVTM and CDR2 ANQGSEA.

The CDR3 spells CAWSVYISSYNSPLHF. The CDR3 DNA reads TGTGCCTGGAGTGTATATATCAGCTCCTATAATTCACCCCTCCACTTT. The chain employs TRBV30 and TRBJ1-6; no definite D call. CDR3 size: 16 residues. Trimming stripped 0 bases from V and 0 bases from J, with 9 bases between. CDR1 is GTSNPN and CDR2 is SVGIG in the germline V gene (reference sequence).

The chain employs TRBV27 and TRBJ1-2; the D is unclear. V was clipped by 2 bases and J by 0 bases, with 7 bases between them. This CDR3 spans 14 amino acids. Germline-derived CDR1 and CDR2 are MNHEY and SMNVEV (reference sequence). CDR3 amino acids: CASSLTGTNYGYTF. CDR3 in DNA: TGTGCCAGCAGTTTAACTGGCACTAACTATGGCTACACCTTC.

The chain employs TRBV27 and TRBJ2-1; 8 bases line up with TRBD1. Germline loops: CDR1 MNHEY, CDR2 SMNVEV (reference sequence). After removal of 6 bases from V and 0 bases from J, the junction contained 10 bases not matched to a gene. CDR3 size: 17 residues. The CDR3 DNA sequence: TGTGCCAGCAGAACAGGGACAGGCCTGGGCTCCTACAATGAGCAGTTCTTC. It yields the protein CASRTGTGLGSYNEQFF.

This clone showed up just a few times. The CDR3 sequence: CASSLAGSVFNYGYTF. The CDR3 nucleotides read TGTGCCAGCAGCTTAGCTGGGTCCGTGTTCAACTATGGCTACACCTTC. This sequence joins TRBV7-2 and TRBJ1-2; D not resolved. V lost 0 bases to trimming and J lost 2 bases, with 13 bases between them. Germline V gives CDR1 SGHTA, CDR2 FQGNSA. The CDR3 consists of 16 residues.

This clone has more than one count but fewer than ten. The chain employs TRBV29-1 and TRBJ1-2, with D unclear. Per the germline V gene, CDR1 is SQVTM and CDR2 is ANQGSEA. The V end was cut by 8 bases, the J end by 7 bases, with 17 bases between. The CDR3 extends over 12 amino acids. The chain's CDR3 is CSSPGEYGGYTF. DNA of the CDR3: TGCAGCTCACCGGGCGAGTATGGTGGCTACACCTTC. Filled out from reference TRBV29-1 and TRBJ1-2, the complete variable domain reads SAVISQKPSRDICQRGTSLTIQCQVDSQVTMMFWYRQQPGQSLTLIATANQGSEATYESGFVIDKFPISRPNLTFSTLTVSNMSPEDSSIYLCSSPGEYGGYTFGSGTRLTVV.

This chain uses TRBV10-3 with TRBJ2-7; D may correspond to TRBD1 or TRBD2 (5 bases each). Per the germline V gene, CDR1 is ENHRY and CDR2 is SYGVKD. There are 11 residues in the CDR3. Trimming removed 11 bases at V and 4 bases at J, with 12 bases between. The CDR3 here is CASRDHYEQYF. DNA for the CDR3: TGTGCCTCCAGGGACCATTACGAGCAGTACTTC.

The rearrangement uses TRBV29-1 and TRBJ1-1; 7 positions agree with TRBD1. The CDR3 covers 12 residues. In germline, CDR1 is SQVTM, CDR2 ANQGSEA. The junction had 5 bases not matched to a gene; V was cut back by 6 bases and J by 4 bases. This chain's CDR3 is CSVPQGGTEAFF. DNA of the CDR3: TGCAGCGTCCCTCAGGGGGGCACTGAAGCTTTCTTT.

V usage is TRBV30 and J usage is TRBJ1-2; TRBD1 agrees at 7 bases. CDR1 and CDR2 from the germline V gene are GTSNPN and SVGIG (reference sequence). The V gene end was trimmed by 4 bases and the J gene end by 4 bases; junction bases not matched to a gene: 6. The CDR3 length is 13 residues. Here the CDR3 reads CAWKDRLAYGYTF. CDR3 sequence (DNA): TGTGCCTGGAAGGACAGGCTGGCCTATGGCTACACCTTC.

This chain links TRBV27 with TRBJ2-7; D might be TRBD2 (5 bases). V lost 4 bases to trimming and J lost 1 base, with 8 bases between them. The CDR3 has 13 amino acids. Germline values: CDR1 MNHEY, CDR2 SMNVEV (reference sequence). The CDR3 nucleotides read TGTGCCAGCAGTTCGGGAAGGTCCTACGAGCAGTACTTC. It encodes CASSSGRSYEQYF.

This chain joins TRBV10-3 and TRBJ2-4, with D hard to call. CDR1 is ENHRY, CDR2 SYGVKD, per germline. V was trimmed by 0 bases and J by 1 base, leaving 4 bases between them. This CDR3 contains 14 residues. CDR3 nucleotide sequence: TGTGCCATCAGTGAGTCGGCCGCCAAAAACATTCAGTACTTC. This codes for CAISESAAKNIQYF.

The chain employs TRBV30 and TRBJ1-1; TRBD1 might be the D (6 bases). The CDR3 totals 12 residues. V lost 5 bases to trimming and J lost 4 bases, with 11 bases between them. Germline loops: CDR1 GTSNPN, CDR2 SVGIG (reference sequence). In DNA, the CDR3 is TGTGCCTGGGAAGGGGGGGCCACTGAAGCTTTCTTT. It is translated as CAWEGGATEAFF.

The chain has TRBV2 and TRBJ2-6, with D possibly being TRBD1 (6 bases). This CDR3 region has 15 residues. Trimming took 5 bases from V and 4 from J, leaving 12 bases between them. CDR1 is SNHLY and CDR2 is FYNNEI in the germline V gene. DNA for the CDR3: TGTGCCAGCAGTTTCACAGGGTCCGGGGCCAACGTCCTGACTTTC. It codes for CASSFTGSGANVLTF.

Only a few counts were recorded for this clone. The V gene is TRBV27, the J gene TRBJ2-7; D might be TRBD2 (5 bases). Per germline, CDR1 MNHEY and CDR2 SMNVEV (reference sequence). The V gene lost 3 bases and the J gene lost 5 bases, with 14 bases spanning the gap. This CDR3 region has 14 residues. The CDR3 region is CASSFNQAGHEQYF. CDR3 DNA sequence: TGTGCCAGCAGTTTCAACCAGGCGGGCCACGAGCAGTACTTC.

The chain employs TRBV30 and TRBJ1-1; D uncertain. There are 11 residues in the CDR3. Deletions cut 8 bases from V and 1 base from J, with 8 bases between. The germline gives CDR1 GTSNPN, CDR2 SVGIG (reference sequence). The CDR3 loop is CARRQNTEAFF. The DNA of the CDR3 is TGTGCCCGCCGACAGAACACTGAAGCTTTCTTT.

This rearrangement joins TRBV5-6 to TRBJ2-3; D is undetermined. The CDR3 is 15 amino acids. Germline V gives CDR1 SGHDT, CDR2 YYEEEE. Trimming left V 1 base short and J 2 bases short, with 11 bases between. The DNA for the CDR3 is TGTGCCAGCAGCTTGCGTACCCAGGTCACAGATACGCAGTATTTT. Its translation: CASSLRTQVTDTQYF.

This chain uses TRBV10-3 with TRBJ2-7; 9 bases map to TRBD1. The CDR3 extends over 15 amino acids. V shed 0 bases, J shed 5 bases, and the junction held 5 bases outside the gene matches. Germline assignment: CDR1 ENHRY and CDR2 SYGVKD. CDR3 coding DNA: TGTGCCATCAGTGAGTCATACAGGGGGCAGAACGAGCAGTACTTC. Protein: CAISESYRGQNEQYF.

This clone came up a few times. Other DNA sequences in this sample translate to the same CDR3. The chain couples TRBV30 to TRBJ2-1; no clear D. Germline values: CDR1 GTSNPN, CDR2 SVGIG (reference sequence). The CDR3 has 11 residues. V was cut by 0 bases and J by 9 bases, with 6 bases left in between. The CDR3 DNA reads TGTGCCTGGAGTGTATCGGGTGAGCAGTTCTTC. It yields the protein CAWSVSGEQFF.